Listed below are T cell receptor beta chains from one sample, sequenced in a study of CD8+ T cells in alopecia areata. The table came from immunoSEQ multiplex PCR; TCRdb's copy has only in-frame clones and leaves some out. The sample contains 120,000 or so clones, about 54% of which appear only once. Source: CD8+ T cells sorted from blood, taken at week 4, from a patient treated with tofacitinib. These receptors all stem from a human donor with alopecia areata. Each CDR3 is given with its conserved first and last residue. A D gene is named only where the DNA matches it firmly. For some rows the clone size is stated as once, few or many, or as a class when expanded; others skip it.

j_call clone_size d_call v_call cdr3_nt cdr3_aa
TRBJ1-5 few . TRBV7-9 TGTGCCAGCAGCTTAAGCAATCAGCCCCAGCATTTT CASSLSNQPQHF
TRBJ2-5 . . TRBV5-1 TGCGCCAGCAGCCCAAGATCGGTGGGGGAGACCCAGTACTTC CASSPRSVGETQYF
TRBJ2-1 once . TRBV4-1 TGCGCCAGCAGCCCCAATTCGCAGGTTGAGCAGTTCTTC CASSPNSQVEQFF
TRBJ1-6 . . TRBV6-5 TGTGCCAGCAGTTACCGCAAAAGGGGAGATTCACCCCTCCACTTT CASSYRKRGDSPLHF
TRBJ2-5 few . TRBV7-9 TGTGCCAGCAGCCCCCCGGCCGGTGAGACCCAGTACTTC CASSPPAGETQYF
TRBJ2-3 . . TRBV5-4 TGTGCCAGCAGCTTGGCCGAAGACACAGATACGCAGTATTTT CASSLAEDTDTQYF
TRBJ2-7 few . TRBV30 TGTGCCTGGAGTGTGGGTGAAGGAAACGAGCAGTACTTC CAWSVGEGNEQYF
TRBJ1-1 few TRBD1 TRBV7-8 TGTGCCAGCGACAGGGAATCAATAAACACTGAAGCTTTCTTT CASDRESINTEAFF
TRBJ1-6 . . TRBV7-2 TGTGCCAGCAGCTATGGGATCTCTTCACCCCTCCACTTT CASSYGISSPLHF
TRBJ2-7 . . TRBV27 TGTGCCAGCAGTTTCGGGGTCATCTACGAGCAGTACTTC CASSFGVIYEQYF
TRBJ1-5 once . TRBV30 TGTGCCTGGGCCCTAGGCTGGGGGATCAGCACCCAGCATTTT CAWALGWGISTQHF
TRBJ1-1 . TRBD1 TRBV7-6 TGTGCCAGCAGCCCTGGGACAGCGAACACTGAAGCTTTCTTT CASSPGTANTEAFF